This passage covers 32 T cell receptor beta chains from one sample sequenced in a study of Ad26.COV2.S vaccination and SARS-CoV-2 variants. Here immunoSEQ multiplex PCR was the method, and the copy in TCRdb shows in-frame clones only, minus some. Of 410,000 or so clones in the sample, roughly 90% are singletons; the top ten hold more than 1.5%. Stated treatment: roughly 18 received Ad26.COV2.S at low or high dose, single or two shots; roughly five received placebo; per-sample allocation not given. Each sample was drawn 63 days after the first injection (of vaccine or placebo). The sample consisted of peripheral blood, taken in a trial of Ad26.COV2.S vaccine versus placebo. The receptors originated from a person aged 18-65 years who received the Ad26.COV2.S COVID-19 vaccine or a placebo.

This chain uses TRBV12-5 with TRBJ1-2; tentatively, D is TRBD1 (5 bases). The germline gives CDR1 LGHNT, CDR2 FRNRAP. The ends were cut back, 0 bases at V and 4 bases at J, with 18 bases in the middle. This CDR3 is 17 amino acids long. The CDR3 DNA sequence: TGTGCTAGTGGTTTGGTTCGGGCAGGAGGGACGGGCTATGGCTACACCTTC. Protein product: CASGLVRAGGTGYGYTF.

The gene calls are TRBV28 and TRBJ2-3; 9 bases align to TRBD1. Germline V lookup: CDR1 MDHEN, CDR2 SYDVKM. This CDR3 contains 14 residues. Trimming removed 6 bases from V and 8 bases from J; junction bases left unmatched: 9. CDR3 bases: TGTGCCAGCAGCTCAACAGGGGGCGAGGGTACGCAGTATTTT. Translating gives CASSSTGGEGTQYF.

The chain carries TRBV27 and TRBJ2-1, with D unresolved. With 1 base removed from V and 8 bases from J, the gap between germline ends came to 9 bases. Germline lookup yields CDR1 MNHEY and CDR2 SMNVEV (reference sequence). The CDR3 extends over 13 amino acids. CDR3 nucleotides: TGTGCCAGCAGTTTATTGGGCATCGATGAGCAGTTCTTC. Its translation: CASSLLGIDEQFF.

The chain links TRBV4-3 to TRBJ1-1; D uncertain. Germline CDR1 and CDR2: LGHNA and YSLEER. The CDR3 is 14 amino acids. With 2 bases removed from V and 1 base from J, the gap between germline ends came to 8 bases. Written as DNA, the CDR3 is TGCGCCAGCAGCCAAAGACGTCAGAACACTGAAGCTTTCTTT. Translation: CASSQRRQNTEAFF.

The chain recombines TRBV11-2 with TRBJ1-2; tentative D call: TRBD1 (6 bases). Germline V gene lookup returns CDR1 SGHAT and CDR2 FQNNGV. This CDR3 has 12 residues. The V and J ends lost 5 bases and 13 bases respectively, with 17 bases between them. CDR3 DNA sequence: TGTGCCAGCAGCCCCCAGGACAGTCCCGTCACCTTC. Its protein product is CASSPQDSPVTF.

The chain joins TRBV6-2 or TRBV6-3 to TRBJ2-1; maybe TRBD2 (5 bases). Germline assignment: CDR1 MNHEY and CDR2 SVGEGT. This CDR3 region has 14 residues. Trimming cost V 5 bases and J 10 bases, with 18 bases left between them. The CDR3 bases are TGTGCCAGCAGTCCGGACGGGGTGGCGAGCGAGCAGTTCTTC. Its protein product is CASSPDGVASEQFF.

The chain carries TRBV2 and TRBJ1-2; D gene uncertain. Trimming cost V 2 bases and J 4 bases, with 8 bases left between them. Germline loops: CDR1 SNHLY, CDR2 FYNNEI. CDR3 length equals 13 residues. The CDR3 is CASSEFQSYGYTF. CDR3 nucleotide sequence: TGTGCCAGCAGTGAATTCCAATCCTATGGCTACACCTTC.

The chain uses TRBV10-3 and TRBJ1-3; D gene ambiguous. Germline CDR1 and CDR2: ENHRY and SYGVKD. The CDR3 has 15 residues. V lost 3 bases and J lost 1, with 10 bases in between. CDR3 in amino acids: CAISEFGASGNTIYF. CDR3 coding DNA: TGTGCCATCAGTGAATTTGGCGCTTCTGGAAACACCATATATTTT.

A single count supports this clone. CDR3 loop: CATSSHSGNTEAFF. CDR3 bases: TGTGCCACCAGCAGTCATTCAGGGAACACTGAAGCTTTCTTT. The V and J genes are TRBV15 and TRBJ1-1, with no clear D. Germline CDR1 and CDR2: LNHNV and YYDKDF (reference sequence). The CDR3 totals 14 residues. Deletions cut 3 bases from V and 1 base from J, with 9 bases between.

This clone appeared a few times. The genes are TRBV19 and TRBJ1-2; TRBD1 agrees at 8 bases. The V and J ends lost 10 bases and 8 bases, in that order; junction bases with no gene match: 9. The CDR3 runs to 12 residues. The germline V gene has CDR1 LNHDA and CDR2 SQIVND (reference sequence). The CDR3 DNA reads TGTGCCACCGACAGGGGAAGGTACGGCTACACCTTC. It translates to CATDRGRYGYTF.

J is TRBJ1-3 and V is TRBV10-3; D not certain. The V end was cut by 6 bases, the J end by 0 bases, with 18 bases between. This CDR3 region has 17 residues. CDR1 is ENHRY, CDR2 SYGVKD, per germline. CDR3: CAIRDEGAWSSGNTIYF. CDR3 bases: TGTGCCATCAGAGACGAAGGAGCCTGGAGCTCTGGAAACACCATATATTTT.

This chain links TRBV21-1 with TRBJ1-1. TRBV21-1 is recorded as a pseudogene. The CDR3 spans 13 residues. The CDR3 DNA follows: TGTGCCAGCAGCAAGTTAATCCCCTATGAAGCTTTCTTT. Its translation is CASSKLIPYEAFF.

The V gene is TRBV5-5, the J gene TRBJ2-2; D is unresolved. The CDR3 is 15 amino acids. The V and J ends lost 1 base and 5 bases respectively, with 12 bases between them. Per the germline V gene, CDR1 is SGHKS and CDR2 is YYEKEE (reference sequence). The CDR3 loop reads CASSLQFQTTGELFF. As DNA, the CDR3 is TGTGCCAGCAGCTTGCAGTTCCAGACAACCGGGGAGCTGTTTTTT.

V gene TRBV6-1 combines with J gene TRBJ1-6; weak D call: TRBD1 (5 bases). Germline lookup yields CDR1 MNHNS and CDR2 SASEGT. V gave up 0 bases and J gave up 2 bases, with 8 bases separating them. The CDR3 sequence is 16 residues long. CDR3 sequence (DNA): TGTGCCAGCAGTGAAGCAGGGGTAACCTATAATTCACCCCTCCACTTT. Amino acid sequence: CASSEAGVTYNSPLHF.

The V call is TRBV6-5, the J call TRBJ2-3; D is perhaps TRBD1 (5 bases). With 5 bases removed from V and 4 bases from J, the gap between germline ends came to 13 bases. The CDR3 runs 14 residues. Germline V lookup: CDR1 MNHEY, CDR2 SVGAGI. The CDR3 is CASSPSRAADTQYF. In DNA, the CDR3 is TGTGCCAGCAGTCCTTCCAGGGCCGCAGATACGCAGTATTTT.

The chain employs TRBV18 and TRBJ2-6; the D is unclear. Germline CDR1 is KGHSH and CDR2 is LQKENI. This CDR3 comprises 15 residues. V was cut by 1 base and J by 4 bases, with 8 bases left in between. CDR3 nucleotides: TGTGCCAGCTCACCACGACAAACCGGGGCCAACGTCCTGACTTTC. Translated, it gives CASSPRQTGANVLTF.

Comment on this clone: This specimen includes other DNA sequences encoding the same CDR3. This chain joins TRBV3-1 (or the pseudogene TRBV3-2) and TRBJ2-4; possible D gene TRBD1, 6 bases. The CDR3 runs 15 residues. Trimming took off 1 base at V and 0 bases at J, with 7 bases between the two ends. The germline V gene has CDR1 LGHDT and CDR2 YNNKEL (reference sequence). Here the CDR3 reads CASSQGGLAKNIQYF. CDR3 nucleotides: TGTGCCAGCAGCCAAGGGGGGCTAGCCAAAAACATTCAGTACTTC.

The chain is built from TRBV18 and TRBJ2-5; TRBD2 matches at 9 bases. The CDR3 sequence is 15 residues long. Looked up from germline, CDR1 is KGHSH and CDR2 is LQKENI. V gave up 4 bases and J gave up 5 bases; unmatched junction bases: 8. The CDR3 region is CASSRGLAGLETQYF. CDR3 nucleotide sequence: TGTGCCAGCTCACGGGGACTAGCTGGGTTGGAGACCCAGTACTTC.

This chain links TRBV19 with TRBJ2-7; TRBD1 agrees at 10 bases. With 4 bases clipped from V and 5 bases from J, the junction kept 8 bases outside the gene matches. CDR1 is LNHDA and CDR2 is SQIVND in the germline V gene (reference sequence). The CDR3 has 15 amino acids. CDR3: CASSTTGGALHEQYF. CDR3 bases: TGTGCCAGTAGTACGACAGGGGGCGCTCTGCACGAGCAGTACTTC.

J is TRBJ2-3 and V is TRBV6-4; 9 nucleotides agree with TRBD2. There are 16 residues in the CDR3. The V gene end was trimmed by 4 bases and the J gene end by 4 bases; junction bases not matched to a gene: 9. Germline V gene lookup returns CDR1 MRHNA and CDR2 SNTAGT. CDR3 residues: CASSARAGGRSDTQYF. For the CDR3, the DNA is TGTGCCAGCAGTGCCCGAGCGGGGGGCAGATCAGATACGCAGTATTTT.

The count of this clone is one. The V and J genes are TRBV9 and TRBJ1-6; D ambiguous. Germline lookup yields CDR1 SGDLS and CDR2 YYNGEE. This CDR3 contains 11 residues. Trimming pared 2 bases from V and 14 bases from J, leaving 8 bases between. The DNA of the CDR3 is TGTGCCAGCAGCGTCGACTCAACCCTCCACTTT. It specifies CASSVDSTLHF.

The chain carries TRBV7-2 and TRBJ2-3; D is possibly TRBD2 (6 bases). This CDR3 has 13 residues. Trimming pared 0 bases from V and 5 bases from J, leaving 6 bases between. The germline gives CDR1 SGHTA, CDR2 FQGNSA. The CDR3 DNA reads TGTGCCAGCAGCTTAGCGGGAGGAGATACGCAGTATTTT. It codes for CASSLAGGDTQYF.

This clone was observed a handful of times. The genes are TRBV19 and TRBJ1-1; a weak D match, TRBD1 (5 bases). Trimming removed 6 bases at V and 3 bases at J, with 11 bases between. This CDR3 has 13 amino acids. From germline, CDR1 is LNHDA and CDR2 SQIVND (reference sequence). The CDR3 sequence: CASSPWGDTEAFF. The CDR3 DNA follows: TGTGCCAGTAGCCCATGGGGGGACACTGAAGCTTTCTTT.

The J gene is TRBJ1-4, the V gene TRBV19; weak D call: TRBD1 (6 bases). The V end lost 3 bases, the J end lost 6 bases, and 11 bases lay between the germline ends. Germline loops: CDR1 LNHDA, CDR2 SQIVND (reference sequence). The CDR3 is 14 amino acids. The CDR3 DNA is TGTGCCAGTAGTATTTCACAGGGCCATGAAAAACTGTTTTTT. Protein product: CASSISQGHEKLFF.

The chain joins TRBV14 to TRBJ2-1, with D uncertain. Germline-derived CDR1 and CDR2 are SGHDN and FVKESK. V lost 0 bases, J lost 0 bases, and 27 bases lay in between. This CDR3 contains 22 residues. The chain's CDR3 is CASSQDIVTGRNPKSSYNEQFF. CDR3 coding DNA: TGTGCCAGCAGCCAAGATATCGTCACGGGTAGGAACCCCAAGAGCTCCTACAATGAGCAGTTCTTC.

The chain links TRBV7-2 to TRBJ2-3; 7 nucleotides line up with TRBD1. The length of the CDR3 is 17 residues. Germline values: CDR1 SGHTA, CDR2 FQGNSA. V was clipped by 4 bases and J by 3 bases; unmatched bases: 13. The CDR3 nucleotides read TGTGCCAGCAGCTCGAAGGGACAGACCCCCAGGACAGATACGCAGTATTTT. Amino acids: CASSSKGQTPRTDTQYF. Full variable domain (rest looked up from reference TRBV7-2 and TRBJ2-3): GAGVSQSPSNKVTEKGKDVELRCDPISGHTALYWYRQSLGQGLEFLIYFQGNSAPDKSGLPSDRFSAERTGGSVSTLTIQRTQQEDSAVYLCASSSKGQTPRTDTQYFGPGTRLTVL.

V gene TRBV9 combines with J gene TRBJ2-1, with 7 bases identical to TRBD2. CDR1 and CDR2 from the germline V gene are SGDLS and YYNGEE. V shed 3 bases, J shed 8 bases, and the junction held 14 bases outside the gene matches. The CDR3 totals 16 residues. The CDR3 protein is CASSARVREGLHEQFF. The CDR3 nucleotides are TGTGCCAGCAGCGCCCGTGTGAGGGAGGGGCTCCATGAGCAGTTCTTC.

V is TRBV19 and J is TRBJ1-1; TRBD1 matches at 7 bases. Germline V gene sequence: CDR1 LNHDA, CDR2 SQIVND (reference sequence). The CDR3 sequence is 12 residues long. The ends lost 5 bases at V and 8 bases at J; junction bases unmatched: 5. CDR3 bases: TGTGCCAGTAGTCACCGGGACAGAGAAGCTTTCTTT. It codes for CASSHRDREAFF. The full variable domain, with the rest looked up from reference TRBV19 and TRBJ1-1, is DGGITQSPKYLFRKEGQNVTLSCEQNLNHDAMYWYRQDPGQGLRLIYYSQIVNDFQKGDIAEGYSVSREKKESFPLTVTSAQKNPTAFYLCASSHRDREAFFGQGTRLTVV.

V usage is TRBV6-2 or TRBV6-3 and J usage is TRBJ2-3, with D perhaps being TRBD1 or TRBD2 (5 bases each). CDR3 length: 16 residues. V was shortened by 6 bases and J by 2 bases, with 18 bases between the two germline ends. Germline-derived CDR1 and CDR2 are MNHEY and SVGEGT. The CDR3 here is CASSPRDLRNTDTQYF. In DNA form, the CDR3 reads TGTGCCAGCAGCCCTCGGGACCTGAGAAACACAGATACGCAGTATTTT.

The rearrangement joins TRBV11-2 to TRBJ2-5; TRBD2 matches at 12 bases. The CDR3 is made up of 17 amino acids. Germline V CDR1 and CDR2: SGHAT, FQNNGV. Trimming at V came to 3 bases and at J to 2 bases, leaving 7 bases not matched to a gene. CDR3 protein: CASSFTSGGFGQETQYF. CDR3 in DNA: TGTGCCAGCAGCTTCACTAGCGGGGGGTTTGGTCAAGAGACCCAGTACTTC.

This chain uses TRBV2 with TRBJ2-7; possible D gene TRBD1, 5 bases. CDR3 size: 15 residues. Trimming took off 7 bases at V and 2 bases at J, with 18 bases between the two ends. Germline-derived CDR1 and CDR2 are SNHLY and FYNNEI. The CDR3 reads CASNILGQAPYEQYF. The CDR3 nucleotides are TGTGCCAGCAACATATTGGGGCAGGCCCCCTACGAGCAGTACTTC.

The J gene is TRBJ2-5, the V gene TRBV29-1; D not certain. Germline V CDR1 and CDR2: SQVTM, ANQGSEA. The CDR3 is 11 residues long. The V end lost 0 bases, the J end lost 5 bases, and 4 bases lay between the germline ends. Here the CDR3 reads CSVEDNETQYF. The CDR3 nucleotides are TGCAGCGTTGAAGATAACGAGACCCAGTACTTC.